The 21 T cell receptor beta chains reported below all come from one sample, sequenced in a study of early T cells in non-severe SARS-CoV-2 infection. TCRdb fed the 5' RACE reads into MiXCR, producing one record per CDR3 protein. The sample carries fewer than 25,000 distinct CDR3 sequences, 3.6% recorded once. The sequenced sample was whole blood. The receptors here all came from an adult who was a healthcare worker with PCR-confirmed SARS-CoV-2 infection or an uninfected control (not recorded which).

This clonotype was observed at least ten times. This chain uses TRBV3-1 with TRBJ2-5; the match to TRBD2 covers 7 bases. The CDR3 totals 15 residues. CDR1 and CDR2 from the germline V gene are LGHDT and YNNKEL (reference sequence). V gave up 1 base and J gave up 4 bases; unmatched junction bases: 6. The CDR3 loop reads CASSQAGGSPETQYF. Written as DNA, the CDR3 is TGTGCCAGCAGCCAAGCGGGAGGAAGTCCAGAGACCCAGTACTTC.

To note about this clonotype: Given a much more abundant clone one base away, this may be a read error. The chain links TRBV12-3 or TRBV12-4 to TRBJ2-7; 11 bases map to TRBD1. The CDR3 runs 15 residues. CDR3 region: CASSLGTGGSRELYF. As DNA, the CDR3 is TGTGCCAGCAGTCTCGGGACAGGGGGATCTCGGGAGCTGTACTTC.

This clonotype came up many times. The chain has TRBV7-2 and TRBJ1-4; maybe TRBD1 (6 bases). Trimming cost V 5 bases and J 8 bases, with 18 bases left between them. This CDR3 comprises 15 residues. CDR1 SGHTA and CDR2 FQGNSA come from the germline V gene. The CDR3 DNA reads as TGTGCCAGCAGCCCCCAGAACAGGGTGCGGGAAAAACTGTTTTTT. Translation gives CASSPQNRVREKLFF.

The CDR3 coding sequence is TGTGCCAGCAGCGCCCTAGCGGGAAACAATGAGCAGTTCTTC. It is translated as CASSALAGNNEQFF. The V and J genes are TRBV7-9 and TRBJ2-1; 9 bases map to TRBD2. Trimming cost V 5 bases and J 5 bases; bases outside gene matches: 4. The germline CDR1 and CDR2 sequences are SEHNR and FQNEAQ (reference sequence). The CDR3 consists of 14 residues.

This clonotype was seen repeatedly, ten times or more. This chain connects TRBV2 to TRBJ1-4, with D unresolved. The CDR3 totals 14 residues. Germline V gives CDR1 SNHLY, CDR2 FYNNEI. V gave up 1 base and J gave up 5 bases, with 8 bases separating them. CDR3 DNA sequence: TGTGCCAGCAGTGAAGATTGGCAGAATGAAAAACTGTTTTTT. This translates into CASSEDWQNEKLFF.

This clonotype was counted at least ten times. The chain carries TRBV12-5 and TRBJ2-1; 13 nucleotides align to TRBD2. There are 17 residues in the CDR3. V was clipped by 1 base and J by 5 bases; unmatched bases: 5. Germline V gene lookup returns CDR1 LGHNT and CDR2 FRNRAP. This CDR3 is CASGLAPGLAGNNEQFF. CDR3 coding DNA: TGTGCTAGTGGTTTGGCTCCGGGACTAGCGGGAAACAATGAGCAGTTCTTC.

This clonotype was seen repeatedly, ten times or more. The rearrangement uses TRBV7-9 and TRBJ2-5; 9 bases align to TRBD1. The ends lost 4 bases at V and 4 bases at J; junction bases unmatched: 7. Per germline, CDR1 SEHNR and CDR2 FQNEAQ (reference sequence). The CDR3 has 15 residues. The CDR3 sequence: CASSYSNRGRETQYF. The CDR3 bases are TGTGCCAGCAGCTACTCCAACAGGGGGCGAGAGACCCAGTACTTC.

There are many counts of this clonotype. The V and J genes are TRBV20-1 and TRBJ2-2; 9 bases are shared with TRBD1. The V gene's germline CDR1 is DFQATT and CDR2 SNEGSKA (reference sequence). J gave up 7 bases and V 5 bases, and 8 bases lay outside the gene matches. This CDR3 is built from 14 residues. The CDR3 DNA follows: TGCAGTGCTTACGGGACAGGGAGAATCGGGGAGCTGTTTTTT. It is translated as CSAYGTGRIGELFF.

Many counts were recorded for this clonotype. J is TRBJ2-1 and V is TRBV20-1, with 15 bases aligning to TRBD2. CDR1 and CDR2 from the germline V gene are DFQATT and SNEGSKA (reference sequence). Unmatched junction bases numbered 12, after V lost 1 base and J lost 8 bases. The CDR3 runs 18 residues. Written as DNA, the CDR3 is TGCAGTGCTAGAGGCCCGGGACTAGCGGGAGGTCGGGGTGATGAGCAGTTCTTC. It translates to CSARGPGLAGGRGDEQFF.

At least ten counts were recorded for this clonotype. V and J are TRBV10-1 and TRBJ1-2; the D is unclear. CDR1 and CDR2 (germline): WNHNN, SYGVQD (reference sequence). V lost 6 bases and J 5 bases, leaving 19 bases between the germline ends. The CDR3 contains 15 residues. The CDR3 bases are TGCGCCAGCAGCTCACCCGGACGGCGCTCTTATGGCTACACCTTC. It codes for CASSSPGRRSYGYTF.

This clonotype has at least ten counts. The V and J genes are TRBV5-1 and TRBJ1-1, with D hard to call. The CDR3 covers 13 residues. Germline CDR1 is SGHRS and CDR2 is YFSETQ. The V end was cut by 1 base, the J end by 3 bases, with 7 bases between. The CDR3 region has the DNA TGCGCCAGCAGCTTGCGTGGGGACACTGAAGCTTTCTTT. Translating gives CASSLRGDTEAFF.

This clonotype has ten or more counts. The V gene is TRBV18, the J gene TRBJ2-7; D is uncertain. This CDR3 comprises 12 residues. Germline CDR1 and CDR2: KGHSH and LQKENI. Trimming shortened V by 4 bases and J by 4 bases, and 8 bases separated the two germline ends. This chain's CDR3 is CASSRTEYEQYF. Here the CDR3 DNA reads TGTGCCAGCTCACGAACGGAGTACGAGCAGTACTTC. Based on the CDR3 plus reference TRBV18 and TRBJ2-7, the full variable domain is NAGVMQNPRHLVRRRGQEARLRCSPMKGHSHVYWYRQLPEEGLKFMVYLQKENIIDESGMPKERFSAEFPKEGPSILRIQQVVRGDSAAYFCASSRTEYEQYFGPGTRLTVT.

This clonotype has a count of ten or more. V gene TRBV27 combines with J gene TRBJ2-1; D might be TRBD1 (6 bases). Germline-derived CDR1 and CDR2 are MNHEY and SMNVEV (reference sequence). V gave up 1 base and J gave up 6 bases, with 19 bases separating them. This CDR3 has 17 amino acids. Here the CDR3 DNA reads TGTGCCAGCAGTTTATTCCCCCCCAGGGGTAGCGTCAATGAGCAGTTCTTC. It is translated as CASSLFPPRGSVNEQFF.

This clonotype was seen ten or more times. The genes are TRBV12-2 and TRBJ1-1; the table's D call, TRBD1, was not checked against the DNA. TRBV12-2 is an annotated pseudogene. There are 16 residues in the CDR3. The DNA of the CDR3 is TGTGCAAGTCGTTATAACGTCGTTAGGGGGGACACTGAAGCTTTCTTT. Its protein product is CASRYNVVRGDTEAFF.

This clonotype occurred a few times. V and J are TRBV10-2 and TRBJ1-1, with D possibly TRBD1 on 5 matching bases. There are 14 residues in the CDR3. Germline-derived CDR1 and CDR2 are WSHSY and SAAADI. V lost 0 bases and J 5 bases, leaving 10 bases between the germline ends. CDR3 loop: CASSESRGVTEAFF. For the CDR3, the DNA is TGCGCCAGCAGTGAGTCAAGGGGAGTGACTGAAGCTTTCTTT.

Ten or more counts support this clonotype. The chain links TRBV6-5 to TRBJ2-7; 7 nucleotides agree with TRBD2. From germline, CDR1 is MNHEY and CDR2 SVGAGI. Trimming cost V 6 bases and J 4 bases; bases outside gene matches: 9. The CDR3 contains 14 residues. This CDR3 is CASSALAEGYEQYF. The CDR3 DNA is TGTGCCAGCAGCGCGCTAGCGGAGGGTTACGAGCAGTACTTC.

This clonotype was detected many times. The chain couples TRBV20-1 to TRBJ2-2; no clear D gene. This CDR3 has 14 residues. Germline values: CDR1 DFQATT, CDR2 SNEGSKA (reference sequence). Trimming left V 0 bases short and J 4 bases short, with 9 bases between. This CDR3 is CSARDGLSTGELFF. In DNA form, the CDR3 reads TGCAGTGCTAGAGATGGGCTAAGCACCGGGGAGCTGTTTTTT.

A note on this clonotype: Mismatch with germline at one junction end may stem from a read error. The chain carries TRBV7-2 and TRBJ1-6; D unresolved. Per the germline V gene, CDR1 is SGHTA and CDR2 is FQGNSA. The CDR3 spans 11 residues. In DNA form, the CDR3 reads TGTGCCAGCAGCTATCATTCACCCCTCCACTTT. Protein: CASSYHSPLHF.

Ten or more counts support this clonotype. V is TRBV10-3 and J is TRBJ2-1; TRBD1 matches at 9 bases. The CDR3 extends over 14 amino acids. Germline V gives CDR1 ENHRY, CDR2 SYGVKD. Losses at the gene ends were 8 bases for V and 7 bases for J; bases not matched to a gene: 9. The CDR3 bases are TGTGCCATCCAATCCGGACAGGGGAGGAATGAGCAGTTCTTC. Protein product: CAIQSGQGRNEQFF.

This clonotype was detected many times. The chain is built from TRBV12-3 or TRBV12-4 and TRBJ2-7; D possibly corresponds to TRBD1 (5 bases). There are 13 residues in the CDR3. V gave up 6 bases and J gave up 2 bases, with 11 bases separating them. In DNA form, the CDR3 reads TGTGCCAGCAGCCTCGACAGCCCCTACGAGCAGTACTTC. It is translated as CASSLDSPYEQYF.

This clonotype was recorded at least ten times. This chain links TRBV7-3 with TRBJ1-4, with 10 bases that match TRBD1. This CDR3 spans 15 amino acids. Trimming cost V 3 bases and J 7 bases; bases outside gene matches: 5. CDR1 SGHTA and CDR2 FQGTGA come from the germline V gene. This CDR3 is CASSLTGGFSEKLFF. The DNA for the CDR3 is TGTGCCAGCAGCTTGACAGGGGGCTTTAGTGAAAAACTGTTTTTT.